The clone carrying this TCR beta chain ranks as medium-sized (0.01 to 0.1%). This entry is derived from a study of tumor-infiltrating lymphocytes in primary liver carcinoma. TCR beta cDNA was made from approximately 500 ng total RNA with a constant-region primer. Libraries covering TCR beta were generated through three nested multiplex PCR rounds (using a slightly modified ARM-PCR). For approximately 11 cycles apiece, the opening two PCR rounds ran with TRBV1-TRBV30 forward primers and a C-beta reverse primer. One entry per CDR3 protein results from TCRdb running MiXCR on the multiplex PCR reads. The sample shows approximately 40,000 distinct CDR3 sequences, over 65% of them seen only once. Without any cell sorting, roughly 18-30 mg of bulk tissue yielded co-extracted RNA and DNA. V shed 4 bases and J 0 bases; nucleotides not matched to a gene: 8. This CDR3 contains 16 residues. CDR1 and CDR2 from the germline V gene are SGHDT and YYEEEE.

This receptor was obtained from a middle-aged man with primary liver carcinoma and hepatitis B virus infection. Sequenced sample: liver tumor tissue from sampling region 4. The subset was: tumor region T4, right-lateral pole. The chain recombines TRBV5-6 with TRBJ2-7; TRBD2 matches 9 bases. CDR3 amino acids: CASSNTWREGSYEQYF. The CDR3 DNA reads TGTGCCAGCAGCAATACTTGGCGGGAGGGCTCCTACGAGCAGTACTTC. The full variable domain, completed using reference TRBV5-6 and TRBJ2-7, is DAGVTQSPTHLIKTRGQQVTLRCSPKSGHDTVSWYQQALGQGPQFIFQYYEEEERQRGNFPDRFSGHQFPNYSSELNVNALLLGDSALYLCASSNTWREGSYEQYFGPGTRLTVT.